These 20 T cell receptor beta chains originate from one sample sequenced in a study of OX40 agonist ivuxolimab in advanced cancers. Using immunoSEQ multiplex PCR, the repertoire was profiled, and TCRdb retains in-frame clones only, with some absent. The sample has 80,000 to 85,000 clones; about 81% are singletons. Sequenced here: CD4+ or CD8+ T cells sorted from blood, sampled in a trial of the OX40 agonist ivuxolimab. Receptor source: an adult with an advanced solid tumor such as melanoma, head and neck, liver or kidney cancer.

The V call is TRBV15, the J call TRBJ2-1; 10 bases map to TRBD1. The CDR3 is 15 amino acids. Trimming removed 5 bases from V and 5 bases from J; junction bases left unmatched: 6. The V gene's germline CDR1 is LNHNV and CDR2 YYDKDF (reference sequence). CDR3 residues: CATSDPGQGHNEQFF. CDR3 bases: TGTGCCACCAGCGACCCGGGACAGGGGCACAATGAGCAGTTCTTC.

This chain joins TRBV19 and TRBJ1-1, with 7 bases lining up with TRBD1. This CDR3 comprises 14 residues. Germline assignment: CDR1 LNHDA and CDR2 SQIVND (reference sequence). With V trimmed by 4 bases and J by 3 bases, 5 bases remained unmatched. CDR3 coding DNA: TGTGCCAGTAGTAGTCGTCAGGGGGACACTGAAGCTTTCTTT. It translates to CASSSRQGDTEAFF.

This clone was picked up a small number of times. The J gene is TRBJ1-5, the V gene TRBV7-9; perhaps TRBD1 as D (5 bases). Deletions cut 1 base from V and 6 bases from J, with 16 bases between. The germline CDR1 and CDR2 sequences are SEHNR and FQNEAQ (reference sequence). The CDR3 spans 16 residues. CDR3 amino acids: CASSLGYGGGGQPQHF. Written as DNA, the CDR3 is TGTGCCAGCAGCTTAGGTTACGGGGGGGGAGGTCAGCCCCAGCATTTT.

CDR3 sequence (DNA): TGTGCCAGCAGCTTCGGCGGGGCGGAGCAAGAGACCCAGTACTTC. As protein: CASSFGGAEQETQYF. The chain is built from TRBV5-4 and TRBJ2-5, with D possibly matching TRBD2 (6 bases). Germline values: CDR1 SGHNT, CDR2 YYREEE (reference sequence). V lost 2 bases to trimming and J lost 2 bases, with 13 bases between them. CDR3 length: 15 amino acids.

A few counts support this clone. CDR3 loop: CASSKGARPNQPQHF. The CDR3 DNA reads TGTGCCAGCAGCAAAGGGGCCAGGCCCAATCAGCCCCAGCATTTT. V and J are TRBV21-1 and TRBJ1-5; the table calls TRBD1, which could not be checked here. TRBV21-1 is a known pseudogene. The CDR3 runs 15 residues.

This clone was detected only a few times. The genes are TRBV19 and TRBJ1-2, with D hard to call. Germline CDR1 is LNHDA and CDR2 is SQIVND (reference sequence). The CDR3 spans 14 residues. Between the trimmed V and J ends, which lost 5 bases and 3 bases, there was a span of 13 bases. The CDR3 region is CASSALPGYYGYTF. The CDR3 bases are TGTGCCAGTAGTGCTCTTCCCGGGTACTATGGCTACACCTTC.

In this sample, this clone turned up once. The V and J genes are TRBV5-4 and TRBJ2-1; TRBD2 aligns across 9 bases. Losses at the gene ends were 4 bases for V and 0 bases for J; bases not matched to a gene: 2. The germline V gene encodes CDR1 SGHNT and CDR2 YYREEE (reference sequence). This CDR3 comprises 15 residues. The CDR3 DNA reads as TGTGCCAGCAGCGTTAGCGGGAGCTCCTACAATGAGCAGTTCTTC. It is translated as CASSVSGSSYNEQFF.

The genes are TRBV7-2 and TRBJ2-3; 12 nucleotides agree with TRBD2. CDR3 length: 16 amino acids. Per germline, CDR1 SGHTA and CDR2 FQGNSA. V lost 6 bases and J lost 1; bases outside the gene matches: 5. CDR3 DNA sequence: TGTGCCAGCAGTCCTAGCGGGGGGGTGGGCACAGATACGCAGTATTTT. It translates to CASSPSGGVGTDTQYF.

This rearrangement joins TRBV25-1 to TRBJ2-7, with 7 bases matching TRBD1. This CDR3 comprises 15 residues. J was trimmed by 0 bases and V by 8 bases; bases with no gene match: 10. Germline CDR1 MGHDK, CDR2 SYGVNS. CDR3 sequence: CASVAKGQTSYEQYF. The CDR3 nucleotides are TGTGCCAGCGTTGCAAAGGGACAGACCTCCTACGAGCAGTACTTC.

This chain joins TRBV28 and TRBJ2-7; TRBD1 matches 8 bases. CDR1 is MDHEN and CDR2 is SYDVKM in the germline V gene. Trimming took 9 bases from V and 5 from J; bases not matched to a gene: 18. The CDR3 length is 16 residues. CDR3 nucleotide sequence: TGTGCCAGTAGATCACAGGGGGATCAAGGGGACCACGAGCAGTACGTC. Encoded protein: CASRSQGDQGDHEQYV.

The chain links TRBV29-1 to TRBJ2-3; 12 bases align to TRBD2. This CDR3 has 16 amino acids. Germline CDR1 is SQVTM and CDR2 is ANQGSEA. With V trimmed by 4 bases and J by 8 bases, 13 bases remained unmatched. Here the CDR3 reads CSVGGGTSGLVATQYF. The CDR3 nucleotides read TGCAGCGTTGGGGGAGGGACTAGCGGGTTGGTAGCTACGCAGTATTTT.

The V call is TRBV9, the J call TRBJ1-5, with a weak D call TRBD1 (5 bases). The V end was cut by 3 bases, the J end by 0 bases, with 7 bases between. There are 14 residues in the CDR3. The germline V gene has CDR1 SGDLS and CDR2 YYNGEE. The CDR3 spells CASSAGGSNQPQHF. CDR3 in DNA: TGTGCCAGCAGCGCGGGGGGTAGCAATCAGCCCCAGCATTTT.

V is TRBV28 and J is TRBJ1-1, with D unresolved. CDR3 length: 13 residues. Trimming took 6 bases from V and 1 from J, leaving 9 bases between them. Germline CDR1 reads MDHEN; CDR2 reads SYDVKM. The CDR3 DNA follows: TGTGCCAGCAGGCCGGAGTGGAACACTGAAGCTTTCTTT. Translating gives CASRPEWNTEAFF.

The V gene is TRBV7-9, the J gene TRBJ2-5; 9 bases line up with TRBD1. V gave up 1 base and J gave up 9 bases; unmatched junction bases: 12. This CDR3 comprises 16 residues. The V gene's germline CDR1 is SEHNR and CDR2 FQNEAQ (reference sequence). For the CDR3, the DNA is TGTGCCAGCAGCTTAGTGGGACAGGGTGCGGCATGGTCCCAGTACTTC. Translated, it gives CASSLVGQGAAWSQYF.

The CDR3 nucleotides read TGTGCCAGCAGCCTAGGACAGGGGCAAGAGACCCAGTACTTC. Translating it yields CASSLGQGQETQYF. The rearrangement links TRBV7-9 to TRBJ2-5, with 9 nucleotides matching TRBD1. The CDR3 sequence is 14 residues long. Germline values: CDR1 SEHNR, CDR2 FQNEAQ (reference sequence). The V and J ends lost 5 bases and 2 bases, in that order; junction bases with no gene match: 3. Filled out from reference TRBV7-9 and TRBJ2-5, the complete variable domain reads DTGVSQNPRHKITKRGQNVTFRCDPISEHNRLYWYRQTLGQGPEFLTYFQNEAQLEKSRLLSDRFSAERPKGSFSTLEIQRTEQGDSAMYLCASSLGQGQETQYFGPGTRLLVL.

By share of the sample, this clone is medium-sized. The chain links TRBV28 to TRBJ2-7; no definite D call. Germline-derived CDR1 and CDR2 are MDHEN and SYDVKM. This CDR3 comprises 13 residues. Trimming took 2 bases from V and 9 from J, leaving 14 bases between them. The CDR3 bases are TGTGCCAGCAGTTTAGCTCACGACGGCGGGCAGTACGTC. It translates to CASSLAHDGGQYV.

This chain joins TRBV5-5 and TRBJ1-2; a weak D match, TRBD1 (5 bases). The germline gives CDR1 SGHKS, CDR2 YYEKEE (reference sequence). This CDR3 contains 15 residues. The V gene lost 0 bases and the J gene lost 0 bases, with 9 bases spanning the gap. This CDR3 reads CASSLEGQTNYGYTF. CDR3 DNA: TGTGCCAGCAGCTTGGAGGGGCAGACTAACTATGGCTACACCTTC.

The chain carries TRBV2 and TRBJ1-2; D is possibly TRBD1 (6 bases). V lost 6 bases to trimming and J lost 7 bases, with 15 bases between them. The CDR3 is made up of 13 amino acids. Germline V lookup: CDR1 SNHLY, CDR2 FYNNEI. As DNA, the CDR3 is TGTGCCAGCAGAGGGTCAGGGGATGGTGGCTACACCTTC. Translated: CASRGSGDGGYTF.

J is TRBJ2-1 and V is TRBV10-2, with 11 nucleotides matching TRBD2. The CDR3 loop spans 18 amino acids. CDR1 WSHSY and CDR2 SAAADI come from the germline V gene. V shed 6 bases and J 1 base; nucleotides not matched to a gene: 11. This CDR3 is CASSAGTSGSKSYNEQFF. CDR3 bases: TGCGCCAGCAGCGCCGGGACTAGCGGCTCCAAATCCTACAATGAGCAGTTCTTC.

The V and J genes are TRBV5-5 and TRBJ1-1; D not certain. V gave up 4 bases and J gave up 2 bases, with 9 bases separating them. Germline CDR1 is SGHKS and CDR2 is YYEKEE (reference sequence). The CDR3 runs to 13 residues. CDR3 coding DNA: TGTGCCAGCAGCCATCAAGGAAACACTGAAGCTTTCTTT. Encoded protein: CASSHQGNTEAFF.